These 20 T cell receptor beta chains were all obtained from the same sample, sequenced in a study of shared clonotypes between healthy human individuals. Sequenced by immunoSEQ multiplex PCR; TCRdb stores in-frame clones only, minus some. The repertoire includes hundreds of thousands of clones, about 95% of them detected once, and approximately 0.1% sits in the top ten. Naive CD8 cells, CD45RO-negative and positively selected for CCR7, excluded terminally differentiated effector memory CD45RA+ cells. Sample: naive CD8+ T cells sorted from blood. Receptors were obtained from a woman under 40 in good health.

The chain is built from TRBV14 and TRBJ2-7; D gene ambiguous. The CDR3 runs to 13 residues. Trimming cost V 0 bases and J 1 base, with 4 bases left between them. Germline loops: CDR1 SGHDN, CDR2 FVKESK. This chain's CDR3 is CASSQDSSYEQYF. The CDR3 DNA is TGTGCCAGCAGCCAAGATAGTTCCTACGAGCAGTACTTC.

The J gene is TRBJ2-7, the V gene TRBV30, with D perhaps matching TRBD1 (5 bases). Germline assignment: CDR1 GTSNPN and CDR2 SVGIG (reference sequence). The V gene lost 7 bases and the J gene lost 3 bases, with 10 bases spanning the gap. The CDR3 is made up of 11 amino acids. The CDR3 loop is CASGPYYEQYF. In DNA form, the CDR3 reads TGTGCCTCAGGGCCCTACTACGAGCAGTACTTC.

The chain couples TRBV7-8 to TRBJ2-1; D is possibly TRBD1 or TRBD2 (5 bases each). CDR3 length equals 14 residues. V was cut by 3 bases and J by 2 bases, with 8 bases left in between. Germline V gives CDR1 SGHVS, CDR2 FQNEAQ. The CDR3 protein is CASSLGRPYNEQFF. CDR3 DNA sequence: TGTGCCAGCAGCTTGGGACGGCCCTACAATGAGCAGTTCTTC.

This rearrangement joins TRBV13 to TRBJ2-1; a weak D match, TRBD2 (5 bases). Trimming stripped 1 base from V and 10 bases from J, with 11 bases between. Germline V CDR1 and CDR2: PRHDT, FYEKMQ (reference sequence). The CDR3 sequence is 13 residues long. DNA of the CDR3: TGTGCCAGCAGCTTAGTCGGCAGCGGAGAGCAGTTCTTC. Protein product: CASSLVGSGEQFF.

This sequence joins TRBV23-1 and TRBJ2-6; TRBD1 matches at 8 bases. TRBV23-1 is an ORF, and what it does is uncertain. There are 16 residues in the CDR3. V lost 3 bases to trimming and J lost 4 bases; unmatched junction nucleotides: 5. The CDR3 coding sequence is TGCGCCAGCAGTCATCGGGACAGGTCCGGGGCCAACGTCCTGACTTTC. It encodes CASSHRDRSGANVLTF.

V and J are TRBV15 and TRBJ2-5, with TRBD2 as a possible D gene (6 bases). The V end lost 3 bases, the J end lost 5 bases, and 16 bases lay between the germline ends. CDR1 and CDR2 from the germline V gene are LNHNV and YYDKDF (reference sequence). CDR3 length equals 15 residues. The CDR3 protein is CATSREGWEQETQYF. CDR3 sequence (DNA): TGTGCCACCAGCAGGGAGGGCTGGGAGCAGGAGACCCAGTACTTC.

V is TRBV28 and J is TRBJ2-3, with TRBD2 matching over 8 bases. Germline lookup yields CDR1 MDHEN and CDR2 SYDVKM. This CDR3 comprises 15 residues. V gave up 8 bases and J gave up 5 bases; unmatched junction bases: 12. CDR3 sequence reads: CASGRAGVAQDTQYF. In DNA, the CDR3 is TGTGCCAGCGGACGAGCGGGGGTGGCCCAAGATACGCAGTATTTT.

The rearrangement joins TRBV6-1 to TRBJ1-1; D not certain. This CDR3 has 13 residues. Germline CDR1 and CDR2: MNHNS and SASEGT. V lost 4 bases, J lost 5 bases, and 11 bases lay in between. The CDR3 coding sequence is TGTGCCAGCAGTGTCCCATTCGGAACTGAAGCTTTCTTT. Its translation is CASSVPFGTEAFF.

The chain uses TRBV19 and TRBJ2-2; 8 bases are a match to TRBD2. Germline loops: CDR1 LNHDA, CDR2 SQIVND (reference sequence). This CDR3 region has 17 residues. Unmatched junction bases numbered 8, after V lost 0 bases and J lost 5 bases. The CDR3, as DNA: TGTGCCAGTAGTATAGACGGGAGGGCCCTCCGGACCGGGGAGCTGTTTTTT. This codes for CASSIDGRALRTGELFF. Together with reference TRBV19 and TRBJ2-2, the CDR3 gives the full variable domain: DGGITQSPKYLFRKEGQNVTLSCEQNLNHDAMYWYRQDPGQGLRLIYYSQIVNDFQKGDIAEGYSVSREKKESFPLTVTSAQKNPTAFYLCASSIDGRALRTGELFFGEGSRLTVL.

This chain links TRBV6-1 with TRBJ2-5; D perhaps matches TRBD2 (7 bases). Germline CDR1 reads MNHNS; CDR2 reads SASEGT. The germline V and J ends were trimmed by 2 bases and 4 bases, with 14 bases remaining between them. The CDR3 contains 15 residues. For the CDR3, the DNA is TGTGCCAGCAGTGAATTAGGGGGGGGAGGAGAGACCCAGTACTTC. Translation: CASSELGGGGETQYF.

The chain links TRBV5-4 to TRBJ1-5, with 9 bases fitting TRBD1. Germline V gene lookup returns CDR1 SGHNT and CDR2 YYREEE (reference sequence). The CDR3 covers 15 residues. After removal of 4 bases from V and 5 bases from J, the junction contained 7 bases not matched to a gene. The CDR3 bases are TGTGCCAGCAGCGCGGACAGGGGAGAGGATCAGCCCCAGCATTTT. It is translated as CASSADRGEDQPQHF.

The V and J genes are TRBV18 and TRBJ1-1; the D gene is possibly TRBD1 (5 bases). This CDR3 has 15 amino acids. In germline, CDR1 is KGHSH, CDR2 LQKENI. V was shortened by 0 bases and J by 1 base, with 9 bases between the two germline ends. This CDR3 reads CASSPPGGGNTEAFF. CDR3 bases: TGTGCCAGCTCACCACCTGGGGGGGGGAACACTGAAGCTTTCTTT. The variable domain in full, completed from reference TRBV18 and TRBJ1-1, reads NAGVMQNPRHLVRRRGQEARLRCSPMKGHSHVYWYRQLPEEGLKFMVYLQKENIIDESGMPKERFSAEFPKEGPSILRIQQVVRGDSAAYFCASSPPGGGNTEAFFGQGTRLTVV.

V gene TRBV28 combines with J gene TRBJ2-1; 9 bases are a match to TRBD1. V dropped 3 bases and J dropped 6; count of bases not matched to a gene: 24. The CDR3 totals 21 residues. Germline values: CDR1 MDHEN, CDR2 SYDVKM. The CDR3 loop is CASSFETKVVVGTGSINEQFF. The CDR3, as DNA: TGTGCCAGCAGTTTTGAGACCAAGGTCGTGGTAGGGACAGGGTCGATCAATGAGCAGTTCTTC.

This clone was seen just once. The chain is built from TRBV29-1 and TRBJ2-7, with D possibly being TRBD2 (6 bases). CDR1 and CDR2 from the germline V gene are SQVTM and ANQGSEA. The CDR3 extends over 13 amino acids. Trimming stripped 4 bases from V and 0 bases from J, with 10 bases between. CDR3 in DNA: TGCAGCGTTGGACAGCGGGCCTCCTACGAGCAGTACTTC. Amino acids: CSVGQRASYEQYF.

The chain uses TRBV28 and TRBJ2-7; TRBD1 matches 7 bases. V gave up 1 base and J gave up 6 bases; unmatched junction bases: 3. The germline gives CDR1 MDHEN, CDR2 SYDVKM. This CDR3 contains 13 residues. The CDR3 region is CASSLFRQGEQYF. CDR3 bases: TGTGCCAGCAGTTTATTCCGACAGGGCGAGCAGTACTTC. The full variable domain, its missing parts supplied by reference TRBV28 and TRBJ2-7, is DVKVTQSSRYLVKRTGEKVFLECVQDMDHENMFWYRQDPGLGLRLIYFSYDVKMKEKGDIPEGYSVSREKKERFSLILESASTNQTSMYLCASSLFRQGEQYFGPGTRLTVT.

V gene TRBV11-2 combines with J gene TRBJ1-4; 9 bases agree with TRBD1. Germline values: CDR1 SGHAT, CDR2 FQNNGV. V dropped 4 bases and J dropped 8; count of bases not matched to a gene: 5. The CDR3 length is 14 residues. In DNA, the CDR3 is TGTGCCAGCAGCTGGGACAGGGCCAGCGAAAAACTGTTTTTT. This gives the protein CASSWDRASEKLFF.

This chain links TRBV7-8 with TRBJ2-3, with 7 bases lining up with TRBD2. Germline assignment: CDR1 SGHVS and CDR2 FQNEAQ. The CDR3 is made up of 15 amino acids. V lost 4 bases to trimming and J lost 2 bases; unmatched junction nucleotides: 6. The CDR3 nucleotides read TGTGCCAGCAGCTCCTGGCGGGAGATCACAGATACGCAGTATTTT. This sequence encodes CASSSWREITDTQYF. Full variable domain (missing parts from reference TRBV7-8 and TRBJ2-3): GAGVSQSPRYKVAKRGQDVALRCDPISGHVSLFWYQQALGQGPEFLTYFQNEAQLDKSGLPSDRFFAERPEGSVSTLKIQRTQQEDSAVYLCASSSWREITDTQYFGPGTRLTVL.

This chain links TRBV27 with TRBJ2-1; a possible D gene is TRBD2 (6 bases). The V end lost 4 bases, the J end lost 5 bases, and 9 bases lay between the germline ends. The CDR3 is made up of 13 amino acids. CDR1 and CDR2 (germline): MNHEY, SMNVEV (reference sequence). The CDR3 DNA reads as TGTGCCAGCAGTTCCGCGGGACACAATGAGCAGTTCTTC. Protein: CASSSAGHNEQFF.

The V call is TRBV11-2, the J call TRBJ2-1; 10 bases are a match to TRBD2. The CDR3 has 14 residues. Losses at the gene ends were 6 bases for V and 7 bases for J; bases not matched to a gene: 6. Germline CDR1 SGHAT, CDR2 FQNNGV. CDR3 DNA sequence: TGTGCCAGCAGGTGGTCTAGCGGGAGAAATGAGCAGTTCTTC. Translation gives CASRWSSGRNEQFF. Supplemented by reference TRBV11-2 and TRBJ2-1, the full variable domain reads EAGVAQSPRYKIIEKRQSVAFWCNPISGHATLYWYQQILGQGPKLLIQFQNNGVVDDSQLPKDRFSAERLKGVDSTLKIQPAKLEDSAVYLCASRWSSGRNEQFFGPGTRLTVL.

The chain couples TRBV5-4 to TRBJ1-2, with 10 nucleotides matching TRBD1. The CDR3 is 13 residues long. The germline CDR1 and CDR2 sequences are SGHNT and YYREEE (reference sequence). With 4 bases clipped from V and 8 bases from J, the junction kept 5 bases outside the gene matches. CDR3 amino acids: CASSHDRGQGYTF. The CDR3 coding sequence is TGTGCCAGCAGCCATGACAGGGGGCAGGGCTACACCTTC.